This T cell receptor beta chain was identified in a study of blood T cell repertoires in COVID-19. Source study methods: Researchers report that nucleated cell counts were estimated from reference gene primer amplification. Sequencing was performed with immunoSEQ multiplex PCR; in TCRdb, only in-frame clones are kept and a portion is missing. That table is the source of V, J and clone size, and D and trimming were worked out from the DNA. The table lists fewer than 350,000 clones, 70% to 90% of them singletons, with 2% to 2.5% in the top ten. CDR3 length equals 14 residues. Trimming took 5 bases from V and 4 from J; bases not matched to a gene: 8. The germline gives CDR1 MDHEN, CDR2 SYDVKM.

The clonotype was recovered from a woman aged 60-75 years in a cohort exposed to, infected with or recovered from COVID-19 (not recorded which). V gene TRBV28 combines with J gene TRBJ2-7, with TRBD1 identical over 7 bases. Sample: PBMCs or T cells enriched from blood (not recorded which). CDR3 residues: CASSPSTGLYEQYF. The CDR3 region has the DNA TGTGCCAGCAGTCCCTCGACAGGGTTGTACGAGCAGTACTTC.